This T cell receptor (beta chain) stems from a study of T cell responses to AZD1222 COVID-19 vaccine. General study findings and limits: At study baseline, merely roughly 6 AZD1222 recipients were seropositive. Of spike-specific TCRs, nearly half reportedly target regions left unmutated in variants. Repertoire samples came only from after the peak T cell response. The study found vaccine-associated CD4 TCRs spanning spike, dominant at 160-218 and 743-854.

Germline-derived CDR1 and CDR2 are KGHSH and LQKENI. V was pared by 3 bases and J by 4 bases, with 7 bases of the junction left unmatched. There are 16 residues in the CDR3. Repertoires were generated with immunoSEQ multiplex PCR, while TCRdb's copy carries only in-frame clones and drops some. This table has 150,000 to 200,000 clones, about nine tenths appearing once. In this sample, this clone turned up once. Its antigen is not identified. The specimen was peripheral blood, collected on day 0 of AZD1222 vaccination. V usage is TRBV18 and J usage is TRBJ1-4; 8 nucleotides match TRBD1. This receptor was identified in an adult in good health. This CDR3 reads CASSPQGQGINEKLFF. The CDR3 DNA reads TGTGCCAGCTCACCTCAAGGACAGGGAATTAATGAAAAACTGTTTTTT. Together with reference TRBV18 and TRBJ1-4, the CDR3 gives the full variable domain: NAGVMQNPRHLVRRRGQEARLRCSPMKGHSHVYWYRQLPEEGLKFMVYLQKENIIDESGMPKERFSAEFPKEGPSILRIQQVVRGDSAAYFCASSPQGQGINEKLFFGSGTQLSVL.